Presented here are 16 T cell receptor beta chains from one specimen sequenced in a study of OX40 agonist ivuxolimab in advanced cancers. Produced via immunoSEQ multiplex PCR; TCRdb's table is partial and in-frame only. The sample consists of more than 100,000 clones, roughly 93% of them appearing once. The sample in question was CD4+ or CD8+ T cells sorted from blood, obtained in a trial of the OX40 agonist ivuxolimab. These receptors originate from an adult with an advanced solid tumor such as melanoma, head and neck, liver or kidney cancer.

The chain links TRBV6-5 to TRBJ2-7, with D perhaps TRBD1 (5 bases). Germline loops: CDR1 MNHEY, CDR2 SVGAGI. The length of the CDR3 is 14 residues. Trimming took off 4 bases at V and 1 base at J, with 11 bases between the two ends. The CDR3 sequence is CASSFGGASYEQYF. For the CDR3, the DNA is TGTGCCAGCAGTTTCGGTGGGGCGTCCTACGAGCAGTACTTC.

This sequence joins TRBV6-5 and TRBJ1-1; 8 bases map to TRBD1. The CDR3 runs to 16 residues. The junction had 11 bases not matched to a gene; V was cut back by 4 bases and J by 4 bases. Per the germline V gene, CDR1 is MNHEY and CDR2 is SVGAGI. CDR3 residues: CASSSTGARGTTEAFF. The CDR3 nucleotides read TGTGCCAGCAGTTCGACAGGGGCCCGAGGGACCACTGAAGCTTTCTTT.

The chain joins TRBV6-5 to TRBJ1-2; D is undetermined. CDR3 length equals 13 residues. Germline lookup yields CDR1 MNHEY and CDR2 SVGAGI. Trimming took 5 bases from V and 8 from J, leaving 15 bases between them. CDR3 loop: CASSALYEVGYTF. Here the CDR3 DNA reads TGTGCCAGCAGTGCCCTTTATGAGGTCGGCTACACCTTC.

The chain uses TRBV10-2 and TRBJ1-5; D might be TRBD1 (5 bases). The ends were cut back, 0 bases at V and 11 bases at J, with 11 bases in the middle. CDR3 length: 13 amino acids. Looked up from germline, CDR1 is WSHSY and CDR2 is SAAADI. The CDR3 here is CASSESRRGAQHF. DNA for the CDR3: TGCGCCAGCAGTGAGTCGAGGCGGGGGGCCCAGCATTTT.

The chain couples TRBV7-9 to TRBJ2-6; D remains ambiguous. The CDR3 consists of 13 residues. Germline CDR1 and CDR2: SEHNR and FQNEAQ (reference sequence). The ends were cut back, 8 bases at V and 2 bases at J, with 7 bases in the middle. CDR3 sequence (DNA): TGTGCCAGCGAAGTTACTGGGGCCAACGTCCTGACTTTC. As protein: CASEVTGANVLTF.

V gene TRBV30 combines with J gene TRBJ1-5; D ambiguous. V lost 0 bases and J 0 bases, leaving 6 bases between the germline ends. Germline V gene lookup returns CDR1 GTSNPN and CDR2 SVGIG (reference sequence). The CDR3 spans 14 residues. The CDR3 protein is CAWSVWTSNQPQHF. Written as DNA, the CDR3 is TGTGCCTGGAGTGTCTGGACTAGCAATCAGCCCCAGCATTTT.

The chain uses TRBV4-1 and TRBJ2-7; TRBD1 aligns across 8 bases. Losses at the gene ends were 3 bases for V and 3 bases for J; bases not matched to a gene: 4. CDR3 size: 14 residues. Looked up from germline, CDR1 is MGHRA and CDR2 is YSYEKL. The CDR3 here is CASSQPGGLYEQYF. CDR3 nucleotides: TGCGCCAGCAGCCAGCCAGGGGGCCTCTACGAGCAGTACTTC.

The chain links TRBV9 to TRBJ1-6, with D hard to call. The CDR3 loop spans 15 amino acids. The germline gives CDR1 SGDLS, CDR2 YYNGEE. The germline V and J ends were trimmed by 0 bases and 7 bases, with 11 bases remaining between them. CDR3 sequence reads: CASSVDPVRNSPLHF. The CDR3 bases are TGTGCCAGCAGCGTAGACCCGGTCAGGAATTCACCCCTCCACTTT.

This clone was seen more than once but under ten times. V and J are TRBV7-9 and TRBJ1-5; possibly TRBD1 for D (5 bases). The CDR3 is made up of 15 amino acids. Trimming removed 4 bases from V and 2 bases from J, with 12 bases in between. In germline, CDR1 is SEHNR, CDR2 FQNEAQ (reference sequence). The CDR3 DNA follows: TGTGCCAGCAGCTCAGACCTCAGGGGCAATCAGCCCCAGCATTTT. Translating gives CASSSDLRGNQPQHF.

J is TRBJ1-4 and V is TRBV11-1; 8 nucleotides line up with TRBD1. Trimming removed 5 bases from V and 7 bases from J; junction bases left unmatched: 6. Germline V gives CDR1 SGHAT, CDR2 FQDESV (reference sequence). The CDR3 spans 14 residues. As DNA, the CDR3 is TGTGCCAGCAGCCGGACAGGGACATTTGAAAAACTGTTTTTT. Translated: CASSRTGTFEKLFF.

CDR3 bases: TGTGCCAGCAGCTTGGTTGCAGGGGGGTCTGAAGCTTTCTTT. This translates into CASSLVAGGSEAFF. The J gene is TRBJ1-1, the V gene TRBV5-6; 7 nucleotides align to TRBD1. V trimming: 0 bases; J trimming: 6 bases; junction bases outside the gene matches: 5. The CDR3 contains 14 residues. Germline V CDR1 and CDR2: SGHDT, YYEEEE.

Comment on this clone: A read error may account for a junction end that differs from germline. This chain uses TRBV20-1 with TRBJ2-5; perhaps D is TRBD1 or TRBD2 (5 bases each). Germline assignment: CDR1 DFQATT and CDR2 SNEGSKA (reference sequence). The CDR3 covers 8 residues. The CDR3 bases are TGCAGTGTGGGGCCGAGGGACTTC. Its translation: CSVGPRDF.

V gene TRBV11-3 combines with J gene TRBJ2-3; D is ambiguous. Germline CDR1 and CDR2: SGHNT and YENEEA. This CDR3 has 17 residues. Trimming removed 1 base at V and 2 bases at J, with 16 bases between. DNA for the CDR3: TGTGCCAGCAGCTTAGGGACCGGGTCTTCGTTCACAGATACGCAGTATTTT. Its translation: CASSLGTGSSFTDTQYF.

V is TRBV11-2 and J is TRBJ2-5; TRBD2 agrees at 10 bases. Germline V gene data show CDR1 as SGHAT and CDR2 as FQNNGV. CDR3 length: 15 residues. The V segment lost 6 bases and the J segment 2 bases; nucleotides outside the gene matches: 6. The CDR3: CASSNGLAEQETQYF. CDR3 nucleotides: TGTGCCAGCAGTAATGGACTAGCGGAACAAGAGACCCAGTACTTC.

The chain combines TRBV28 with TRBJ2-5; D is perhaps TRBD1 or TRBD2 (5 bases each). Per germline, CDR1 MDHEN and CDR2 SYDVKM. The CDR3 covers 15 residues. V gave up 5 bases and J gave up 2 bases, with 15 bases separating them. CDR3 sequence: CASSLRDPGQETQYF. CDR3 nucleotides: TGTGCCAGCAGTCTTCGGGACCCCGGACAAGAGACCCAGTACTTC. The full variable domain, completed using reference TRBV28 and TRBJ2-5, is DVKVTQSSRYLVKRTGEKVFLECVQDMDHENMFWYRQDPGLGLRLIYFSYDVKMKEKGDIPEGYSVSREKKERFSLILESASTNQTSMYLCASSLRDPGQETQYFGPGTRLLVL.

The rearrangement uses TRBV19 and TRBJ1-1; TRBD1 matches at 11 bases. V lost 9 bases and J lost 4; bases outside the gene matches: 4. This CDR3 has 13 residues. CDR1 is LNHDA, CDR2 SQIVND, per germline (reference sequence). This CDR3 is CASSGTGGTEAFF. The CDR3 DNA reads TGTGCCAGCAGCGGGACAGGGGGCACTGAAGCTTTCTTT.